The T cell receptor beta chain under discussion was sequenced for a study of CD8 T cells in Susac syndrome. Regarding the study as a whole: That the number of individuals in its TCR sequencing and HLA analysis was relatively small was acknowledged by the study.

Turning to this clonotype: The antigen is unknown.

Trimming took 3 bases from V and 4 from J, leaving 13 bases between them. CDR1 is SEHNR, CDR2 FQNEAQ, per germline (reference sequence). CDR3 length: 15 amino acids. An input of roughly 0.5 to 1 ug of RNA was subjected to reverse transcription using random hexamers. The amplification used immunoSEQ multiplex PCR on TCR beta CDR3; it spanned 54 Vbeta and 13 Jbeta. TCRdb processed the immunoSEQ multiplex PCR reads anew with MiXCR; each CDR3 protein has one entry. The sample holds some 300,000 distinct CDR3 sequences; around 89% are singletons and the top ten take about 0.17%. CD8+ and CD4+ T cells taken from blood had their TCR beta sequenced.

The chain employs TRBV7-9 and TRBJ2-1; possibly TRBD1 for D (5 bases). The receptor comes from a human donor with multiple sclerosis. Sample: CD8+ T cells from PBMCs. As DNA, the CDR3 is TGTGCCAGCAGCTTGGCCAGGGTAGGTTACAATGAGCAGTTCTTC. It translates to CASSLARVGYNEQFF.